These 24 T cell receptor beta chains share one sample of origin, sequenced in a study of shared clonotypes between healthy human individuals. Sequenced by immunoSEQ multiplex PCR; TCRdb stores in-frame clones only, minus some. The data hold fewer than 2.5 million clones, with approximately 93% observed a single time. The sequenced sample consisted of naive CD4+ T cells from PBMCs. Subset: CD45RA+ positively selected. Source of these receptors: a man younger than 35 in good health. Some clones in this sample may be carry-over from other donors' samples.

This chain connects TRBV11-2 to TRBJ1-2; no definite D call. Germline V gene data show CDR1 as SGHAT and CDR2 as FQNNGV. The CDR3 runs to 12 residues. Deletions cut 5 bases from V and 7 bases from J, with 11 bases between. For the CDR3, the DNA is TGTGCCAGCAGCCCTGGCTTGGTTGGCTACACCTTC. It specifies CASSPGLVGYTF.

A note on this clone: The same CDR3 arises from other DNA sequences in this sample as well. The rearrangement uses TRBV11-2 and TRBJ1-2; 9 bases are a match to TRBD1. Unmatched junction bases numbered 2, after V lost 4 bases and J lost 2 bases. CDR3 length equals 14 residues. Germline V CDR1 and CDR2: SGHAT, FQNNGV. The CDR3 DNA sequence: TGTGCCAGCAGCTCCGGACAGGGGAACTATGGCTACACCTTC. Amino acid sequence: CASSSGQGNYGYTF.

V is TRBV5-1 and J is TRBJ1-1; D ambiguous. Trimming cost V 3 bases and J 1 base, with 7 bases left between them. Germline V CDR1 and CDR2: SGHRS, YFSETQ. CDR3 size: 13 residues. The CDR3 DNA reads as TGCGCCAGCAGCTCCATCCCGAACACTGAAGCTTTCTTT. It translates to CASSSIPNTEAFF.

This rearrangement joins TRBV5-1 to TRBJ2-5; 7 positions agree with TRBD2. The J segment lost 0 bases and the V segment lost 3 bases, leaving 2 bases of the junction unmatched. The germline V gene encodes CDR1 SGHRS and CDR2 YFSETQ. The length of the CDR3 is 14 residues. This CDR3 is CASSSGGHQETQYF. CDR3 bases: TGCGCCAGCAGCTCGGGAGGACACCAAGAGACCCAGTACTTC.

This clone was detected only a few times. The CDR3 nucleotides are TGTGCCTGGAGTGTCAACAGGGGGGACACTGAAGCTTTCTTT. It codes for CAWSVNRGDTEAFF. The V gene is TRBV30, the J gene TRBJ1-1, with TRBD1 identical over 8 bases. Germline V lookup: CDR1 GTSNPN, CDR2 SVGIG (reference sequence). Trimming at V came to 0 bases and at J to 3 bases, leaving 3 bases not matched to a gene. The CDR3 consists of 14 residues.

The CDR3 loop is CASSPEVYEQYF. The CDR3 DNA reads as TGTGCCAGCAGCCCCGAAGTCTACGAGCAGTACTTC. The J gene is TRBJ2-7, the V gene TRBV5-8; unclear D gene. Trimming removed 4 bases at V and 3 bases at J, with 8 bases between. The CDR3 extends over 12 amino acids. The germline V gene has CDR1 SGHTS and CDR2 YDEGEE.

The rearrangement uses TRBV9 and TRBJ2-3; D remains ambiguous. V was cut by 1 base and J by 1 base, with 7 bases left in between. Germline-derived CDR1 and CDR2 are SGDLS and YYNGEE. The CDR3 loop spans 14 amino acids. CDR3 nucleotide sequence: TGTGCCAGCAGCGTAACCCCGGGCACAGATACGCAGTATTTT. It specifies CASSVTPGTDTQYF.

This sequence joins TRBV4-2 and TRBJ2-1; 9 nucleotides agree with TRBD2. The CDR3 is 18 amino acids. Losses at the gene ends were 0 bases for V and 4 bases for J; bases not matched to a gene: 10. Germline CDR1 LGHNA, CDR2 YNFKEQ. The CDR3 sequence is CASSQEPSGIPAYNEQFF. CDR3 bases: TGTGCCAGCAGCCAAGAACCTAGCGGGATCCCCGCTTACAATGAGCAGTTCTTC.

This clone was seen more than once but under ten times. Its ends do not fully match the called genes, so a read error is possible. V and J are TRBV5-1 and TRBJ1-3; D gene unclear. The CDR3 is made up of 13 amino acids. Germline CDR1 reads SGHRS; CDR2 reads YFSETQ. The CDR3 protein is CASSLAVGSTIYF. The CDR3 bases are TGCGCCAGCAGCTTGGCCGTGGGAAGCACCATATATTTT. Supplemented by reference TRBV5-1 and TRBJ1-3, the full variable domain reads KAGVTQTPRYLIKTRGQQVTLSCSPISGHRSVSWYQQTPGQGLQFLFEYFSETQRNKGNFPGRFSGRQFSNSRSEMNVSTLELGDSALYLCASSLAVGSTIYFGEGSWLTVV.

This CDR3 reads CASSLALGLGTEAFF. CDR3 in DNA: TGTGCCAGCAGCTTAGCGCTAGGGTTGGGCACTGAAGCTTTCTTT. V gene TRBV7-2 combines with J gene TRBJ1-1, with D unresolved. The CDR3 covers 15 residues. Trimming left V 0 bases short and J 4 bases short, with 12 bases between. Looked up from germline, CDR1 is SGHTA and CDR2 is FQGNSA.

The chain employs TRBV28 and TRBJ2-7, with TRBD2 as a possible D gene (6 bases). The CDR3 covers 15 residues. The ends were cut back, 5 bases at V and 3 bases at J, with 17 bases in the middle. Germline CDR1 MDHEN, CDR2 SYDVKM. CDR3 sequence: CASSPTLAAGYEQYF. CDR3 coding DNA: TGTGCCAGCAGTCCAACTTTAGCGGCAGGCTACGAGCAGTACTTC.

The chain recombines TRBV2 with TRBJ2-5; 9 bases align to TRBD1. The junction had 5 bases not matched to a gene; V was cut back by 4 bases and J by 5 bases. Germline loops: CDR1 SNHLY, CDR2 FYNNEI. The CDR3 spans 14 residues. CDR3 sequence: CASSAFGQGETQYF. The CDR3 nucleotides are TGTGCCAGCAGTGCTTTCGGACAGGGGGAGACCCAGTACTTC.

This chain connects TRBV7-3 to TRBJ2-5, with TRBD2 matching 11 bases. The CDR3 spans 17 residues. Germline trimming cut 3 bases from V and 5 bases from J; bases unmatched to any gene: 11. Germline V gene lookup returns CDR1 SGHTA and CDR2 FQGTGA. The CDR3 sequence is CASSFGLAGGVRETQYF. The DNA of the CDR3 is TGTGCCAGCAGCTTTGGTCTAGCGGGAGGAGTTAGGGAGACCCAGTACTTC.

This chain links TRBV5-6 with TRBJ2-1; TRBD2 matches at 14 bases. This CDR3 contains 16 residues. V lost 4 bases to trimming and J lost 8 bases; unmatched junction nucleotides: 8. The germline V gene has CDR1 SGHDT and CDR2 YYEEEE. CDR3 protein: CASSPGTSGSIYEQFF. In DNA form, the CDR3 reads TGTGCCAGCAGCCCGGGGACTAGCGGGAGTATCTATGAGCAGTTCTTC.

The chain employs TRBV5-1 and TRBJ2-3; perhaps TRBD2 as D (5 bases). CDR1 is SGHRS and CDR2 is YFSETQ in the germline V gene. The CDR3 extends over 13 amino acids. Trimming pared 4 bases from V and 6 bases from J, leaving 12 bases between. For the CDR3, the DNA is TGCGCCAGCAGCCCAGTTCCGGGGGATACGCAGTATTTT. This gives the protein CASSPVPGDTQYF.

The CDR3 coding sequence is TGCGCCAGCAGCCGTGGGACAGGGGATTCCTACGAGCAGTACTTC. Translation: CASSRGTGDSYEQYF. The chain recombines TRBV5-1 with TRBJ2-7; 10 bases are a match to TRBD1. V dropped 4 bases and J dropped 1; count of bases not matched to a gene: 5. The V gene's germline CDR1 is SGHRS and CDR2 YFSETQ. This CDR3 is built from 15 residues.

In the case of this clone: Other DNA sequences of this sample code for an identical CDR3. The chain employs TRBV28 and TRBJ1-2; D is possibly TRBD1 (5 bases). CDR3 length: 14 amino acids. Looked up from germline, CDR1 is MDHEN and CDR2 is SYDVKM. V lost 2 bases and J 0 bases, leaving 7 bases between the germline ends. The CDR3 sequence is CASSLRQSNYGYTF. The CDR3 nucleotides read TGTGCCAGCAGTTTAAGACAGTCTAACTATGGCTACACCTTC.

The V gene is TRBV6-5, the J gene TRBJ1-3; 7 bases match TRBD1. J was trimmed by 8 bases and V by 9 bases; bases with no gene match: 13. CDR3 length: 14 residues. CDR1 and CDR2 from the germline V gene are MNHEY and SVGAGI. The CDR3 region has the DNA TGTGCCAGAAGACCCCCAGACAGGGCAGACACCATATATTTT. This translates into CARRPPDRADTIYF.

As for this clone: This same CDR3 is encoded by further DNA sequences in the sample. The J gene is TRBJ1-2, the V gene TRBV18; possibly TRBD1 for D (5 bases). CDR3 size: 14 residues. Per the germline V gene, CDR1 is KGHSH and CDR2 is LQKENI. V was shortened by 3 bases and J by 2 bases, with 10 bases between the two germline ends. CDR3 sequence: CASSPGPSNYGYTF. The CDR3 nucleotides are TGTGCCAGCTCACCGGGACCCTCAAACTATGGCTACACCTTC. The full variable domain, completed using reference TRBV18 and TRBJ1-2, is NAGVMQNPRHLVRRRGQEARLRCSPMKGHSHVYWYRQLPEEGLKFMVYLQKENIIDESGMPKERFSAEFPKEGPSILRIQQVVRGDSAAYFCASSPGPSNYGYTFGSGTRLTVV.

V usage is TRBV28 and J usage is TRBJ1-1; tentative D call: TRBD1 (5 bases). Trimming stripped 6 bases from V and 1 base from J, with 15 bases between. Germline CDR1 reads MDHEN; CDR2 reads SYDVKM. The CDR3 totals 15 residues. CDR3 nucleotide sequence: TGTGCCAGCAGGGTAAGGGACGGCACGAACACTGAAGCTTTCTTT. This encodes CASRVRDGTNTEAFF.

This chain joins TRBV18 and TRBJ1-5; TRBD1 might be the D (5 bases). The CDR3 totals 18 residues. Germline V gene data show CDR1 as KGHSH and CDR2 as LQKENI. Trimming took off 3 bases at V and 6 bases at J, with 24 bases between the two ends. The CDR3 loop is CASSPTGLRDGLGQPQHF. The CDR3 DNA reads TGTGCCAGCTCACCGACGGGGTTGCGGGACGGTCTGGGTCAGCCCCAGCATTTT.

This clone was seen once. The chain carries TRBV28 and TRBJ1-2, with D unresolved. The CDR3 runs 13 residues. CDR1 and CDR2 (germline): MDHEN, SYDVKM. The germline V and J ends were trimmed by 3 bases and 5 bases, with 10 bases remaining between them. CDR3 in amino acids: CASSFPPEYGYTF. The DNA for the CDR3 is TGTGCCAGCAGTTTCCCCCCGGAGTATGGCTACACCTTC.

The chain joins TRBV25-1 to TRBJ2-1, with TRBD1 as a possible D gene (7 bases). V was clipped by 10 bases and J by 7 bases, with 17 bases between them. Germline V CDR1 and CDR2: MGHDK, SYGVNS. The CDR3 has 13 amino acids. The CDR3 sequence: CATLEGARNEQFF. The CDR3 coding sequence is TGTGCCACCCTGGAGGGGGCGAGGAATGAGCAGTTCTTC.

A word on this clone: Different DNA sequences within this sample yield the same CDR3. V is TRBV9 and J is TRBJ1-4; D gene unclear. The CDR3 runs to 15 residues. CDR1 is SGDLS and CDR2 is YYNGEE in the germline V gene. V gave up 4 bases and J gave up 8 bases, with 18 bases separating them. This CDR3 is CASSKRTAGEEKLFF. The CDR3 DNA is TGTGCCAGCAGCAAACGGACGGCCGGGGAAGAAAAACTGTTTTTT. Together with reference TRBV9 and TRBJ1-4, the CDR3 gives the full variable domain: DSGVTQTPKHLITATGQRVTLRCSPRSGDLSVYWYQQSLDQGLQFLIQYYNGEERAKGNILERFSAQQFPDLHSELNLSSLELGDSALYFCASSKRTAGEEKLFFGSGTQLSVL.